These 17 T cell receptor beta chains were sequenced from one sample in a study of blood T cell repertoires in COVID-19. Repertoires were generated with immunoSEQ multiplex PCR, while TCRdb's copy carries only in-frame clones and drops some. This sample yields about half a million clones, of which 80% to 90% are seen a single time; roughly 3.2% belongs to the top ten. Input material: peripheral blood. The receptors come from a human donor in a cohort sampled during active COVID-19.

The rearrangement links TRBV27 to TRBJ2-1, with D maybe TRBD2 (6 bases). The CDR3 spans 13 residues. The germline V and J ends were trimmed by 5 bases and 7 bases, with 12 bases remaining between them. Germline V CDR1 and CDR2: MNHEY, SMNVEV (reference sequence). The CDR3 DNA sequence: TGTGCCAGCAGTCGGGTTGGGGGGAATGAGCAGTTCTTC. It codes for CASSRVGGNEQFF.

The gene calls are TRBV25-1 and TRBJ2-1; 8 bases map to TRBD1. This CDR3 is built from 16 residues. V trimming: 7 bases; J trimming: 7 bases; junction bases outside the gene matches: 15. The V gene's germline CDR1 is MGHDK and CDR2 SYGVNS. CDR3 bases: TGTGCCAGCACCCAAGGACAGGGATTGAGGGGGAATGAGCAGTTCTTC. Protein product: CASTQGQGLRGNEQFF.

The genes are TRBV5-1 and TRBJ2-7; 9 bases agree with TRBD2. V shed 1 base and J 1 base; nucleotides not matched to a gene: 6. This CDR3 comprises 16 residues. CDR1 and CDR2 (germline): SGHRS, YFSETQ. The CDR3 DNA reads TGCGCCAGCAGCTTGATACTAGCGGGTACGTCCTACGAGCAGTACTTC. The encoded protein is CASSLILAGTSYEQYF.

This clone was found many times. The rearrangement links TRBV5-1 to TRBJ1-1; maybe TRBD1 (6 bases). The CDR3 has 16 residues. Trimming left V 4 bases short and J 4 bases short, with 20 bases between. The germline gives CDR1 SGHRS, CDR2 YFSETQ. The CDR3 reads CASSVPPAQGGTEAFF. The CDR3 nucleotides are TGCGCCAGCAGCGTACCTCCGGCACAGGGTGGCACTGAAGCTTTCTTT.

A single count supports this clone. V is TRBV25-1 and J is TRBJ1-2; 7 bases agree with TRBD1. The CDR3 consists of 15 residues. CDR1 and CDR2 from the germline V gene are MGHDK and SYGVNS. With 5 bases clipped from V and 8 bases from J, the junction kept 14 bases outside the gene matches. The CDR3 DNA follows: TGTGCCAGCAGTCTTCCGGGACAGTCCTTGGGGGGCTACACCTTC. Residues: CASSLPGQSLGGYTF.

The DNA of the CDR3 is TGTGCCAGCATTGGGAGGATTCCTGAAGCTTTCTTT. It codes for CASIGRIPEAFF. The genes are TRBV25-1 and TRBJ1-1; D is undetermined. This CDR3 has 12 residues. Trimming left V 7 bases short and J 6 bases short, with 12 bases between. Germline lookup yields CDR1 MGHDK and CDR2 SYGVNS.

V gene TRBV5-5 combines with J gene TRBJ2-2, with a tentative D call TRBD1 (5 bases). CDR1 and CDR2 (germline): SGHKS, YYEKEE (reference sequence). CDR3 length: 16 amino acids. V was clipped by 0 bases and J by 0 bases, with 9 bases between them. CDR3 protein: CASSLEGAANTGELFF. The CDR3 DNA sequence: TGTGCCAGCAGCTTGGAAGGGGCCGCGAACACCGGGGAGCTGTTTTTT. The full variable domain, rest sourced from reference TRBV5-5 and TRBJ2-2, is DAGVTQSPTHLIKTRGQQVTLRCSPISGHKSVSWYQQVLGQGPQFIFQYYEKEERGRGNFPDRFSARQFPNYSSELNVNALLLGDSALYLCASSLEGAANTGELFFGEGSRLTVL.

This sequence joins TRBV1 and TRBJ1-2. TRBV1 has pseudogene status. The CDR3 is made up of 16 amino acids. The CDR3 is CTSSPHRRGRRIGYTF. In DNA, the CDR3 is TGCACCAGCAGCCCCCACCGGAGGGGCCGTCGGATTGGCTACACCTTC.

The V gene is TRBV5-4, the J gene TRBJ2-2; D call uncertain. Trimming removed 4 bases from V and 5 bases from J, with 6 bases in between. Germline CDR1 is SGHNT and CDR2 is YYREEE (reference sequence). The CDR3 covers 12 residues. The CDR3 sequence: CASSLYTGELFF. The CDR3 DNA sequence: TGTGCCAGCAGCCTGTATACCGGGGAGCTGTTTTTT.

The chain carries TRBV6-5 and TRBJ2-5, with no clear D. Trimming took off 0 bases at V and 5 bases at J, with 10 bases between the two ends. CDR1 and CDR2 (germline): MNHEY, SVGAGI. The CDR3 is 14 residues long. The CDR3 DNA follows: TGTGCCAGCAGTTACTCGAGACAAGTCGAGACCCAGTACTTC. It translates to CASSYSRQVETQYF.

In its sample, this clone was seen a few times. V gene TRBV10-3 combines with J gene TRBJ2-1; 7 nucleotides agree with TRBD1. CDR1 and CDR2 (germline): ENHRY, SYGVKD. V trimming: 10 bases; J trimming: 6 bases; junction bases outside the gene matches: 18. The CDR3 runs to 16 residues. The CDR3 here is CATFGTRQGVINEQFF. DNA of the CDR3: TGTGCCACCTTCGGTACTCGACAGGGTGTCATCAATGAGCAGTTCTTC.

This chain uses TRBV6-5 with TRBJ2-7, with a weak D call TRBD2 (5 bases). V was shortened by 2 bases and J by 4 bases, with 9 bases between the two germline ends. CDR3 length: 13 amino acids. The germline V gene has CDR1 MNHEY and CDR2 SVGAGI. CDR3 sequence: CASSYGSGYEQYF. DNA of the CDR3: TGTGCCAGCAGTTACGGGTCGGGGTACGAGCAGTACTTC.

This chain joins TRBV10-1 and TRBJ1-1; 8 bases line up with TRBD1. This CDR3 spans 14 amino acids. V lost 5 bases to trimming and J lost 4 bases; unmatched junction nucleotides: 6. The germline gives CDR1 WNHNN, CDR2 SYGVQD (reference sequence). Here the CDR3 reads CASSPDRAGTEAFF. CDR3 DNA sequence: TGCGCCAGCAGTCCGGACAGGGCGGGCACTGAAGCTTTCTTT.

This clone was seen only once. This rearrangement joins TRBV3-1 (or the pseudogene TRBV3-2) to TRBJ1-6; D is unresolved. CDR1 is LGHDT and CDR2 is YNNKEL in the germline V gene (reference sequence). This CDR3 has 12 amino acids. V was cut by 0 bases and J by 12 bases, with 6 bases left in between. The DNA of the CDR3 is TGTGCCAGCAGCCAAGAACAACGACCCCTCCACTTT. Amino acid sequence: CASSQEQRPLHF.

This chain uses TRBV9 with TRBJ2-3, with D perhaps matching TRBD2 (6 bases). This CDR3 has 14 residues. Germline CDR1 and CDR2: SGDLS and YYNGEE. The V and J ends lost 5 bases and 3 bases respectively, with 13 bases between them. The CDR3 region is CASRRGLGTDTQYF. The CDR3 nucleotides are TGTGCCAGCAGGCGGGGACTGGGAACAGATACGCAGTATTTT.

CDR3 DNA: TGTGCCAGCAGTTTGTGGACAGGGAGAAACAATGAGCAGTTCTTC. Translation: CASSLWTGRNNEQFF. This chain links TRBV28 with TRBJ2-1; 8 nucleotides align to TRBD1. The V gene end was trimmed by 3 bases and the J gene end by 5 bases; junction bases not matched to a gene: 6. Germline V CDR1 and CDR2: MDHEN, SYDVKM. The CDR3 is 15 amino acids. Looking up the rest from reference TRBV28 and TRBJ2-1 gives the full variable domain: DVKVTQSSRYLVKRTGEKVFLECVQDMDHENMFWYRQDPGLGLRLIYFSYDVKMKEKGDIPEGYSVSREKKERFSLILESASTNQTSMYLCASSLWTGRNNEQFFGPGTRLTVL.

J is TRBJ2-4 and V is TRBV4-3; D might be TRBD1 (6 bases). Looked up from germline, CDR1 is LGHNA and CDR2 is YSLEER. The CDR3 totals 14 residues. The germline V and J ends were trimmed by 5 bases and 1 base, with 9 bases remaining between them. CDR3: CASSSRGAKNIQYF. CDR3 nucleotide sequence: TGCGCCAGCAGCTCCAGGGGCGCCAAAAACATTCAGTACTTC.